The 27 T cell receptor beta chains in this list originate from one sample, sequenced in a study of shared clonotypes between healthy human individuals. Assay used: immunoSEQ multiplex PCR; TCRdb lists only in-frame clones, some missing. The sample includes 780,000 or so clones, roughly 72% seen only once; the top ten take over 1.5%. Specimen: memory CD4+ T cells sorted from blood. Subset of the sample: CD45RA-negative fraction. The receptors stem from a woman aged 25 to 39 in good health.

In DNA form, the CDR3 reads TGTGCCAGCAGCGTAGGTCAGGGGGCCTCTGGAAACACCATATATTTT. Translation gives CASSVGQGASGNTIYF. The J gene is TRBJ1-3, the V gene TRBV9; 8 nucleotides agree with TRBD1. V trimming: 0 bases; J trimming: 0 bases; junction bases outside the gene matches: 2. The CDR3 extends over 16 amino acids. The germline CDR1 and CDR2 sequences are SGDLS and YYNGEE.

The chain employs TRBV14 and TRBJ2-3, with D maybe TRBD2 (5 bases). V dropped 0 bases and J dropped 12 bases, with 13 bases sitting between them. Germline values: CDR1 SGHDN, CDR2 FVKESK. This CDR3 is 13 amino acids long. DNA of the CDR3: TGTGCCAGCAGCCAAGATTGGGAGACAAAACAGTATTTT. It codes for CASSQDWETKQYF.

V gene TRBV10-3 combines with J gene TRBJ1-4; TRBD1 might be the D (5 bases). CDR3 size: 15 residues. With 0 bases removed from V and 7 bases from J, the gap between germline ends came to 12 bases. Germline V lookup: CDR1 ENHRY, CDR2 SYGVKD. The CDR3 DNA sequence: TGTGCCATCAGTGAGTCAGAACCTGGGGGTGAAAAACTGTTTTTT. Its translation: CAISESEPGGEKLFF.

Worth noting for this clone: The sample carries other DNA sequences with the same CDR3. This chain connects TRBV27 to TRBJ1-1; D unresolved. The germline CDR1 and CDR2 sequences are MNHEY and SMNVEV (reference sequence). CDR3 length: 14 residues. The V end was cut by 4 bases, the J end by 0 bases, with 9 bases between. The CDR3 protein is CASSSPGLNTEAFF. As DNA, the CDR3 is TGTGCCAGCAGTTCTCCCGGATTGAACACTGAAGCTTTCTTT.

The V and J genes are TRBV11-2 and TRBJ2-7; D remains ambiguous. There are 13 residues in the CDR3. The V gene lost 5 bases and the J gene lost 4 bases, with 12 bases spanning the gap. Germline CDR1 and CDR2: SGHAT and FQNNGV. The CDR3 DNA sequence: TGTGCCAGCAGCCGGTCCACTGGGTACGAGCAGTACTTC. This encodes CASSRSTGYEQYF.

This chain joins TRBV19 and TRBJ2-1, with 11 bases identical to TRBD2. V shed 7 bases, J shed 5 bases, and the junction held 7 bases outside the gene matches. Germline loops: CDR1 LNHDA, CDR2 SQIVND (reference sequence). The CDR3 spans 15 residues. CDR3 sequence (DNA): TGTGCCAGTAAAGCGGGACTAGCGGACAACAATGAGCAGTTCTTC. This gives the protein CASKAGLADNNEQFF.

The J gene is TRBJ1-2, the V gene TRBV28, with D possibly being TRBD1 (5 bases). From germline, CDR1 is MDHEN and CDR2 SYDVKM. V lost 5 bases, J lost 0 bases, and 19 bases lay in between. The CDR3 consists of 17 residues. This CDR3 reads CASSSPGTLYSNYGYTF. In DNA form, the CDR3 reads TGTGCCAGCAGTAGCCCCGGGACGTTGTATTCTAACTATGGCTACACCTTC.

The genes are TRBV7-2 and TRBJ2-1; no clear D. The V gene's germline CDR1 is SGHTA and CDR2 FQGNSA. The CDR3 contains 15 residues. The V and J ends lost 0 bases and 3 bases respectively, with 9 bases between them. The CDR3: CASSLAVYSYNEQFF. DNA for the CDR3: TGTGCCAGCAGCTTAGCGGTTTACAGCTACAATGAGCAGTTCTTC.

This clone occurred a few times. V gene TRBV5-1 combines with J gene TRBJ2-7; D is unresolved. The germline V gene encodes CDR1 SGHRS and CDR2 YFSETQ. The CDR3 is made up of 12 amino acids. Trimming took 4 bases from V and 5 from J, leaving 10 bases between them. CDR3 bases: TGCGCCAGCAGCCCCCCTTCCGACGAGCAGTACTTC. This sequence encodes CASSPPSDEQYF.

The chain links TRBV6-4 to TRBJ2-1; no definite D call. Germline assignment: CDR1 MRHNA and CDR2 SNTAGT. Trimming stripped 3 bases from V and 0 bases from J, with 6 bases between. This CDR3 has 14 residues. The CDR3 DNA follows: TGTGCCAGCAGTGATGGCTACTCCTACAATGAGCAGTTCTTC. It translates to CASSDGYSYNEQFF.

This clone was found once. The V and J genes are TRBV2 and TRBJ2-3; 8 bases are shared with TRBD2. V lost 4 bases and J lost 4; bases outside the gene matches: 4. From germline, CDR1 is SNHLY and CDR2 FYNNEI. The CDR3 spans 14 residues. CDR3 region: CASSGLAMADTQYF. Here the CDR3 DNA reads TGTGCCAGCAGTGGACTAGCGATGGCAGATACGCAGTATTTT.

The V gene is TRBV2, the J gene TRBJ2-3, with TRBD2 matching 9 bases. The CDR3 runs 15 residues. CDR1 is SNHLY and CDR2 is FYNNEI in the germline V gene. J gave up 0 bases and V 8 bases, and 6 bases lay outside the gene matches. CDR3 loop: CASGLAGDSTDTQYF. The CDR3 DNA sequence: TGTGCCAGCGGATTAGCGGGAGATAGCACAGATACGCAGTATTTT.

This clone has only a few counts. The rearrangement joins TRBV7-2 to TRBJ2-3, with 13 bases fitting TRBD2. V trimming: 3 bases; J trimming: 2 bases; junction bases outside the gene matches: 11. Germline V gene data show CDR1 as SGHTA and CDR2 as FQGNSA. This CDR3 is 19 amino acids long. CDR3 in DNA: TGTGCCAGCAGCTTTGGACTAGCGGGAGCCGGGATATACACAGATACGCAGTATTTT. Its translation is CASSFGLAGAGIYTDTQYF.

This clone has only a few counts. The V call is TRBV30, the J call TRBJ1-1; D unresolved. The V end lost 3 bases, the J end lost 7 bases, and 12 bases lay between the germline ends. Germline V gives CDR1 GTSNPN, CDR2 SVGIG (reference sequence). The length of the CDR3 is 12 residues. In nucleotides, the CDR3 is TGTGCCTGGAGGAAGGACGGATATGAAGCTTTCTTT. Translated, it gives CAWRKDGYEAFF.

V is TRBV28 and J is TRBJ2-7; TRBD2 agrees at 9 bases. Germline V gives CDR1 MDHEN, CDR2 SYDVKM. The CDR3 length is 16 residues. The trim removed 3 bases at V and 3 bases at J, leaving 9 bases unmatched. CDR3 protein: CASSFHRLAARYEQYF. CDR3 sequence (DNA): TGTGCCAGCAGTTTCCACAGACTAGCGGCACGCTACGAGCAGTACTTC.

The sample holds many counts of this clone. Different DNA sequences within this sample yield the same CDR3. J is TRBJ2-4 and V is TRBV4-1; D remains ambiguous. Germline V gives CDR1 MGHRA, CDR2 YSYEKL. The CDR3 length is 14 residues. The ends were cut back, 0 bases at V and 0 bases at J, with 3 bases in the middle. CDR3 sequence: CASSQDLAKNIQYF. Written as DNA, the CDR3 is TGCGCCAGCAGCCAAGATTTAGCCAAAAACATTCAGTACTTC.

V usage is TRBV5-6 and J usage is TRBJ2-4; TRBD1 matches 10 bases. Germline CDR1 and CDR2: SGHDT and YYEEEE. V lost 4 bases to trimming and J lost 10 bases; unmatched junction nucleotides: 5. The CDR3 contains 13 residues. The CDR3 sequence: CASSPGTGVIQYF. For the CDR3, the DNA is TGTGCCAGCAGCCCGGGGACAGGGGTAATTCAGTACTTC.

This chain's CDR3 is CASSEWAATYEQYF. The CDR3, as DNA: TGTGCCAGCAGTGAATGGGCAGCTACCTACGAGCAGTACTTC. The chain has TRBV2 and TRBJ2-7; D gene uncertain. With 2 bases removed from V and 2 bases from J, the gap between germline ends came to 10 bases. The germline gives CDR1 SNHLY, CDR2 FYNNEI. This CDR3 spans 14 amino acids. Together with reference TRBV2 and TRBJ2-7, the CDR3 gives the full variable domain: EPEVTQTPSHQVTQMGQEVILRCVPISNHLYFYWYRQILGQKVEFLVSFYNNEISEKSEIFDDQFSVERPDGSNFTLKIRSTKLEDSAMYFCASSEWAATYEQYFGPGTRLTVT.

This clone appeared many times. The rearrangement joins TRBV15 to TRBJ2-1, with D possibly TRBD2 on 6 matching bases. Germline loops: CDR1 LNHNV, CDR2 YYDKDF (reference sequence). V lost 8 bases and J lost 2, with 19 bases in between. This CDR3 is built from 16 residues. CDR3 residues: CATSHQYSSAYNEQFF. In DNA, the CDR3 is TGTGCCACCTCCCACCAATACTCTAGCGCCTACAATGAGCAGTTCTTC.

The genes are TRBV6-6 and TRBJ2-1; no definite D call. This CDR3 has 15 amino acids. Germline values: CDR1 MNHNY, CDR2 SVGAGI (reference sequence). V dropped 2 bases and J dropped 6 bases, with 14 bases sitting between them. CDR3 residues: CASSYDGSSGNEQFF. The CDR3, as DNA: TGTGCCAGCAGTTACGACGGCTCGTCGGGCAATGAGCAGTTCTTC.

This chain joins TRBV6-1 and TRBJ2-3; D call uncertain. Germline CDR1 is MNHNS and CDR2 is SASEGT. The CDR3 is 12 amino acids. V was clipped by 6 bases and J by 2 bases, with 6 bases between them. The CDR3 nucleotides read TGTGCCAGCAGAAGGGTCACAGATACGCAGTATTTT. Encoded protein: CASRRVTDTQYF.

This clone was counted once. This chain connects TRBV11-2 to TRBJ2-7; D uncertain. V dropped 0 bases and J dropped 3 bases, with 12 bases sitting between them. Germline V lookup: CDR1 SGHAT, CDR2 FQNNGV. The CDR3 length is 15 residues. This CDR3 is CASSLDQGRRYEQYF. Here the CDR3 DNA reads TGTGCCAGCAGCTTAGATCAAGGTCGGCGCTACGAGCAGTACTTC.

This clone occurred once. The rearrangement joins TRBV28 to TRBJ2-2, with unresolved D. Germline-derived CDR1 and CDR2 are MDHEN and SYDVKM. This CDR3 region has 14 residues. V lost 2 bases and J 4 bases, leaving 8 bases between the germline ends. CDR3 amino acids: CASSLTGPTGELFF. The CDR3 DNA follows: TGTGCCAGCAGTTTAACGGGTCCCACCGGGGAGCTGTTTTTT. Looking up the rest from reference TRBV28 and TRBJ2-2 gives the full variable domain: DVKVTQSSRYLVKRTGEKVFLECVQDMDHENMFWYRQDPGLGLRLIYFSYDVKMKEKGDIPEGYSVSREKKERFSLILESASTNQTSMYLCASSLTGPTGELFFGEGSRLTVL.

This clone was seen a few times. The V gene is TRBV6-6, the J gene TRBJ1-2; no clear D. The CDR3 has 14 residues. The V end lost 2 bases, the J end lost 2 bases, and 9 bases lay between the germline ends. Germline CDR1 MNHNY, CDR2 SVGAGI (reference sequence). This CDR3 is CASSYRQRNYGYTF. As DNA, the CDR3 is TGTGCCAGCAGTTACCGGCAGCGGAACTATGGCTACACCTTC.

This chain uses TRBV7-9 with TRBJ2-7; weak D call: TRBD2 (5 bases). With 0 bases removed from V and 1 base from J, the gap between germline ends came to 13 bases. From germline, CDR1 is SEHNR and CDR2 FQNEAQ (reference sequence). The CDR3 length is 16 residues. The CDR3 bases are TGTGCCAGCAGCTTAGCGCCCGGGATCCGTTCCTACGAGCAGTACTTC. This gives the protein CASSLAPGIRSYEQYF.

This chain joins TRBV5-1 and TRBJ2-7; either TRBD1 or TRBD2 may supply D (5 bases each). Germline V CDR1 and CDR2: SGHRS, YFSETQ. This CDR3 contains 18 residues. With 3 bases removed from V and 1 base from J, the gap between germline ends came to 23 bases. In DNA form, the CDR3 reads TGCGCCAGCAGCTCACATAGCCCAGGGACGGCCTTATCCTACGAGCAGTACTTC. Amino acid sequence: CASSSHSPGTALSYEQYF.

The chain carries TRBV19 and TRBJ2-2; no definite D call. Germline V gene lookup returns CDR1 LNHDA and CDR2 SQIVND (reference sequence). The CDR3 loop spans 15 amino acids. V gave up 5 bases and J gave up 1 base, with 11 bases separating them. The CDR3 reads CASSPPTMNTGELFF. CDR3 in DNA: TGTGCCAGTAGTCCGCCGACAATGAACACCGGGGAGCTGTTTTTT.